This T cell receptor (beta chain) was found in a study of T cells in Graves' hyperthyroidism and ophthalmopathy. Study results and limitations: Most expanded thyroid clonotypes above 0.001 recurred in blood.

In regard to this clonotype: Its antigen is not known.

Patients were excluded because of uncontrolled infection, other autoimmune disease, pregnancy or lactation. V shed 6 bases and J shed 1 base, with 10 bases lying between them. Germline V gene sequence: CDR1 LNHDA, CDR2 SQIVND (reference sequence). CDR3 length equals 14 residues. Amplified regions were TCR beta CDR3 sequences from RNA transcripts. Using the HTBI primer set, a first-round RT-PCR was run on the TCR CDR3. In TCRdb, the multiplex PCR reads were re-called with MiXCR into one record per CDR3 protein. The sample gives around 430,000 distinct CDR3 sequences, more than 13% of which show up once; 30% to 35% is in the top ten.

The chain couples TRBV19 to TRBJ1-5; weak D call: TRBD1 (5 bases). The receptor comes from a woman aged 25 to 45 with Graves' hyperthyroidism. Sequencing was carried out using blood. Written as DNA, the CDR3 is TGTGCCAGTAGCGGACACCAGAGCAATCAGCCCCAGCATTTT. Protein: CASSGHQSNQPQHF. The entire variable domain, with the rest obtained from reference TRBV19 and TRBJ1-5, is as follows: DGGITQSPKYLFRKEGQNVTLSCEQNLNHDAMYWYRQDPGQGLRLIYYSQIVNDFQKGDIAEGYSVSREKKESFPLTVTSAQKNPTAFYLCASSGHQSNQPQHFGDGTRLSIL.